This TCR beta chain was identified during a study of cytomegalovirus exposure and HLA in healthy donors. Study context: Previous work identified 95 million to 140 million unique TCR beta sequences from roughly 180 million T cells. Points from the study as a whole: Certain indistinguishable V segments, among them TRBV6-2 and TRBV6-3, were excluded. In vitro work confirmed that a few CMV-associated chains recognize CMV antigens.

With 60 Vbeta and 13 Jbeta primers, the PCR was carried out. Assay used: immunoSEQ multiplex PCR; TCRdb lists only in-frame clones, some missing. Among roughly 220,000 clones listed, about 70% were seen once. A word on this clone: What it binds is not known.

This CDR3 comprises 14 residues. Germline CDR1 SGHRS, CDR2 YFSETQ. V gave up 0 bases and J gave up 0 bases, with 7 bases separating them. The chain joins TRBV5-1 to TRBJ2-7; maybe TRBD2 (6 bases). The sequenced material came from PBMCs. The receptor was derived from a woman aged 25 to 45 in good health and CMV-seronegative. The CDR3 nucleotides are TGCGCCAGCAGCTTGGCGGGGGTCTCCTACGAGCAGTACTTC. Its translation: CASSLAGVSYEQYF.